This T cell receptor (beta chain) comes out of a study of human T cells and chemical hapten exposure. There are 14 residues in the CDR3. V was trimmed by 5 bases and J by 4 bases, leaving 13 bases between them. Germline V lookup: CDR1 SGHRS, CDR2 YFSETQ. One entry per CDR3 protein results from TCRdb running MiXCR on the RACE reads. The table includes more than 150,000 distinct CDR3 sequences, around 25% detected once. This clonotype was observed a handful of times. Time point denoted: patch test 3, about 24 weeks after DPC sensitization. Treatment given: therapeutic diphenylcyclopropenone sensitization with weekly scalp DPC.

The rearrangement joins TRBV5-1 to TRBJ2-1, with D perhaps TRBD1 (6 bases). The sample here was whole blood, taken in connection with sensitization to the hapten diphenylcyclopropenone (DPC). The clonotype was recovered from a woman aged 40-49 years with alopecia areata. Some clones in this sample may be carry-over from other donors' samples. CDR3 amino acids: CASSTGTGYNEQFF. As DNA, the CDR3 is TGCGCCAGCAGTACAGGGACCGGATACAATGAGCAGTTCTTC.